The 22 T cell receptor beta chains reported below all come from one sample, sequenced in a study of PD-1 blockade in mismatch repair-deficient tumors (dated by TCRdb to 2017 to 2019). Library preparation was by the immunoSEQ multiplex PCR assay. TCRdb's version of the immuneACCESS table is confined to in-frame rearrangements and falls short of the full clone set. An unresolved V gene accounts for under half of the shortfall where checked; the remainder is of unknown origin. The sample data list 65,000 to 80,000 clones, and about 72% of these were observed just once. Clones ranked in the top ten supply about 5% of the sample. Sequenced here: peripheral blood, sampled 2 weeks after starting pembrolizumab. These TCRs come from an adult with mismatch repair-deficient cancer.

The chain joins TRBV7-8 to TRBJ2-7; D ambiguous. The CDR3 has 13 amino acids. Between the trimmed V and J ends, which lost 1 base and 9 bases, there was a span of 13 bases. CDR1 and CDR2 (germline): SGHVS, FQNEAQ. The CDR3 DNA follows: TGTGCCAGCAGCTTAGAGTCAGTTATTAGGCAGTACTTC. Translation: CASSLESVIRQYF. The variable domain in full, completed from reference TRBV7-8 and TRBJ2-7, reads GAGVSQSPRYKVAKRGQDVALRCDPISGHVSLFWYQQALGQGPEFLTYFQNEAQLDKSGLPSDRFFAERPEGSVSTLKIQRTQQEDSAVYLCASSLESVIRQYFGPGTRLTVT.

This clone was seen a single time. V is TRBV11-3 and J is TRBJ2-7; 8 nucleotides line up with TRBD2. The CDR3 sequence is 15 residues long. Germline values: CDR1 SGHNT, CDR2 YENEEA. V shed 6 bases and J 4 bases; nucleotides not matched to a gene: 11. The CDR3 here is CASRINAGGLYEQYF. The CDR3 DNA is TGTGCCAGCAGAATTAACGCGGGAGGTCTGTACGAGCAGTACTTC.

CDR3 DNA: TGTGCCAGCAGTTTATACGGCGGGGTCGAGCAGTACTTC. It specifies CASSLYGGVEQYF. The V gene is TRBV27, the J gene TRBJ2-7, with D perhaps TRBD2 (6 bases). V dropped 1 base and J dropped 6 bases, with 10 bases sitting between them. The CDR3 covers 13 residues. Germline lookup yields CDR1 MNHEY and CDR2 SMNVEV (reference sequence).

The rearrangement joins TRBV16 to TRBJ1-1; no clear D gene. This CDR3 is built from 14 residues. V was shortened by 1 base and J by 0 bases, with 6 bases between the two germline ends. CDR1 is KGHSY and CDR2 is FQNENV in the germline V gene. The CDR3 reads CASSQFEMNTEAFF. In DNA form, the CDR3 reads TGTGCCAGCAGCCAATTCGAGATGAACACTGAAGCTTTCTTT.

V gene TRBV10-1 combines with J gene TRBJ2-2, with 7 bases fitting TRBD1. Germline lookup yields CDR1 WNHNN and CDR2 SYGVQD (reference sequence). V shed 8 bases and J 4 bases; nucleotides not matched to a gene: 4. CDR3 length: 13 amino acids. The CDR3 protein is CASEDRFTGELFF. The CDR3 DNA reads TGCGCCAGCGAGGACAGGTTCACCGGGGAGCTGTTTTTT.

This chain joins TRBV28 and TRBJ2-1; D is ambiguous. CDR3 length equals 14 residues. CDR1 MDHEN and CDR2 SYDVKM come from the germline V gene. V gave up 5 bases and J gave up 6 bases, with 14 bases separating them. The DNA for the CDR3 is TGTGCCAGCAGTCGACATGTGATAGCCAATGAGCAGTTCTTC. Encoded protein: CASSRHVIANEQFF.

The V and J genes are TRBV25-1 and TRBJ1-2, with a tentative D call TRBD1 (5 bases). Per germline, CDR1 MGHDK and CDR2 SYGVNS. Trimming removed 3 bases from V and 8 bases from J, with 10 bases in between. This CDR3 is built from 12 residues. The CDR3 sequence is CASSEGGGGYTF. The CDR3 region has the DNA TGTGCCAGCAGTGAGGGGGGTGGGGGCTACACCTTC.

The genes are TRBV4-3 and TRBJ2-2; unclear D gene. The CDR3 sequence is 15 residues long. The V gene's germline CDR1 is LGHNA and CDR2 YSLEER. Trimming pared 0 bases from V and 6 bases from J, leaving 11 bases between. CDR3 sequence reads: CASSQDGLVAGELFF. In nucleotides, the CDR3 is TGCGCCAGCAGCCAAGATGGCCTAGTTGCCGGGGAGCTGTTTTTT.

The V gene is TRBV10-3, the J gene TRBJ1-3; D uncertain. The CDR3 is 13 amino acids. V was trimmed by 3 bases and J by 0 bases, leaving 3 bases between them. The germline V gene encodes CDR1 ENHRY and CDR2 SYGVKD. CDR3 nucleotide sequence: TGTGCCATCAGTGAAGCCTCTGGAAACACCATATATTTT. Translating gives CAISEASGNTIYF.

The rearrangement links TRBV5-6 to TRBJ2-7; TRBD1 is a possible D gene (6 bases). The CDR3 consists of 15 residues. Per germline, CDR1 SGHDT and CDR2 YYEEEE. V lost 4 bases to trimming and J lost 2 bases, with 16 bases between them. The CDR3 DNA reads as TGTGCCAGCAGCCGACTCCAGGGGACGACCTACGAGCAGTACTTC. Protein: CASSRLQGTTYEQYF.

V is TRBV18 and J is TRBJ1-1; possible D gene TRBD1, 5 bases. This CDR3 has 16 residues. The ends were cut back, 4 bases at V and 4 bases at J, with 19 bases in the middle. Germline V lookup: CDR1 KGHSH, CDR2 LQKENI. The CDR3 DNA reads as TGTGCCAGCTCACTAGATCCGCCAGGGATCAGCACTGAAGCTTTCTTT. Amino acid sequence: CASSLDPPGISTEAFF.

The J gene is TRBJ2-1, the V gene TRBV28; 9 nucleotides align to TRBD2. CDR1 is MDHEN and CDR2 is SYDVKM in the germline V gene. This CDR3 region has 14 residues. J lost 6 bases, V lost 7 bases, and 7 bases had no gene match. Written as DNA, the CDR3 is TGTGCCAGCAACGAAAGACTAGCGGTCAATGAGCAGTTCTTC. Translating gives CASNERLAVNEQFF.

This sequence joins TRBV9 and TRBJ2-5; D gene ambiguous. V was shortened by 4 bases and J by 5 bases, with 18 bases between the two germline ends. The CDR3 sequence is 15 residues long. Looked up from germline, CDR1 is SGDLS and CDR2 is YYNGEE. CDR3 sequence reads: CASSLWTSSGETQYF. As DNA, the CDR3 is TGTGCCAGCAGCTTGTGGACCAGCTCTGGGGAGACCCAGTACTTC. Full variable domain (remainder filled in from reference TRBV9 and TRBJ2-5): DSGVTQTPKHLITATGQRVTLRCSPRSGDLSVYWYQQSLDQGLQFLIQYYNGEERAKGNILERFSAQQFPDLHSELNLSSLELGDSALYFCASSLWTSSGETQYFGPGTRLLVL.

This clone was observed a single time. The rearrangement uses TRBV4-2 and TRBJ2-1, with TRBD2 as a possible D gene (6 bases). The CDR3 extends over 15 amino acids. V was clipped by 7 bases and J by 8 bases, with 21 bases between them. Germline-derived CDR1 and CDR2 are LGHNA and YNFKEQ. CDR3 amino acids: CASTLRVAARDEQFF. DNA for the CDR3: TGTGCCAGCACCCTCAGGGTAGCGGCCCGTGATGAGCAGTTCTTC.

This chain uses TRBV5-6 with TRBJ2-7, with unresolved D. The CDR3 runs 12 residues. V was pared by 4 bases and J by 3 bases, with 8 bases between. Germline V lookup: CDR1 SGHDT, CDR2 YYEEEE. CDR3 DNA: TGTGCCAGCAGCGGCCAGGACTACGAGCAGTACTTC. Amino acid sequence: CASSGQDYEQYF.

The chain uses TRBV6-5 and TRBJ1-2; unclear D gene. Germline CDR1 MNHEY, CDR2 SVGAGI. The CDR3 consists of 11 residues. Trimming cost V 4 bases and J 3 bases, with 3 bases left between them. In DNA form, the CDR3 reads TGTGCCAGCAGTTCCTACTATGGCTACACCTTC. This translates into CASSSYYGYTF.

CDR3 region: CASSPEGQQTQYF. The CDR3 coding sequence is TGTGCCAGCTCACCAGAGGGGCAGCAGACCCAGTACTTC. The rearrangement uses TRBV18 and TRBJ2-5; D possibly matches TRBD1 or TRBD2 (5 bases each). The CDR3 consists of 13 residues. Trimming stripped 2 bases from V and 6 bases from J, with 10 bases between. Per germline, CDR1 KGHSH and CDR2 LQKENI.

The rearrangement uses TRBV27 and TRBJ2-2, with TRBD1 matching 10 bases. CDR1 and CDR2 from the germline V gene are MNHEY and SMNVEV (reference sequence). The CDR3 runs 16 residues. Trimming took 4 bases from V and 4 from J; bases not matched to a gene: 6. The CDR3 nucleotides read TGTGCCAGCAGTTCCGCCGGGACAGGGGTCACCGGGGAGCTGTTTTTT. Translating it yields CASSSAGTGVTGELFF.

The chain is built from TRBV5-4 and TRBJ2-1; D not certain. Trimming took off 3 bases at V and 0 bases at J, with 4 bases between the two ends. This CDR3 contains 13 residues. Germline V gene sequence: CDR1 SGHNT, CDR2 YYREEE (reference sequence). The chain's CDR3 is CASSWDSYNEQFF. As DNA, the CDR3 is TGTGCCAGCAGCTGGGACTCCTACAATGAGCAGTTCTTC.

The chain joins TRBV5-1 to TRBJ1-5; the D gene is possibly TRBD1 (6 bases). The CDR3 extends over 15 amino acids. Germline values: CDR1 SGHRS, CDR2 YFSETQ. Trimming stripped 0 bases from V and 6 bases from J, with 13 bases between. CDR3 nucleotide sequence: TGCGCCAGCAGCTTGGAGGCAGGGGAAGGTCAGCCCCAGCATTTT. This sequence encodes CASSLEAGEGQPQHF.

A single count supports this clone. The chain uses TRBV22-1 and TRBJ2-7. TRBV22-1 is deemed a pseudogene. The CDR3 loop spans 17 amino acids. The CDR3 region is CPGSAPKKGFESYEQYF. The CDR3 DNA follows: TGTCCTGGGAGCGCACCAAAAAAAGGGTTCGAGTCCTACGAGCAGTACTTC.

The chain is built from TRBV4-1 and TRBJ1-4; maybe TRBD1 (5 bases). CDR1 is MGHRA and CDR2 is YSYEKL in the germline V gene. V was trimmed by 0 bases and J by 8 bases, leaving 13 bases between them. There are 15 residues in the CDR3. In nucleotides, the CDR3 is TGCGCCAGCAGCCAAGACGGAGGGGTTGGCGAAAAACTGTTTTTT. Its translation is CASSQDGGVGEKLFF.